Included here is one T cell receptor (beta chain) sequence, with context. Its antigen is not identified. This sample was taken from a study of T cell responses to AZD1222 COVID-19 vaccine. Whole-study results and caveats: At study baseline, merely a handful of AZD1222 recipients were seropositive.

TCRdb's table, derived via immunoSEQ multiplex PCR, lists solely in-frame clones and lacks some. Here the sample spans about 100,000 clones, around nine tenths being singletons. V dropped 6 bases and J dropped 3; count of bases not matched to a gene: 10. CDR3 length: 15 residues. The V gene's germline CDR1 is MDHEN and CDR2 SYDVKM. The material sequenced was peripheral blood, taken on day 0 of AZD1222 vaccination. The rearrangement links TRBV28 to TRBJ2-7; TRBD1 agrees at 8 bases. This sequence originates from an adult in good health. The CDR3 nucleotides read TGTGCCAGCAGGGCAGGGGGCGCCGATATCTACGAGCAGTACTTC. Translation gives CASRAGGADIYEQYF.